This T cell receptor beta chain appears in the sequencing data of a study of cytomegalovirus exposure and HLA in healthy donors. Study overall: Earlier sequencing of about 200 million T cells yielded roughly 100 million unique TCR beta sequences.

This CDR3 is built from 13 residues. V was shortened by 5 bases and J by 7 bases, with 11 bases between the two germline ends. Germline V gene lookup returns CDR1 MNHNS and CDR2 SASEGT. Healthy people donating bone marrow made up the donors. No record exists of this donor's CMV serostatus. In the PCR, 60 Vbeta and 13 Jbeta primers were used. TCRdb's table, derived via immunoSEQ multiplex PCR, lists solely in-frame clones and lacks some. The sample holds fewer than 250,000 clones, under 90% seen once. The sequenced material came from PBMCs. This chain uses TRBV6-1 with TRBJ1-4; a possible D gene is TRBD1 (6 bases). The receptor comes from a human donor in good health. CDR3 nucleotide sequence: TGTGCCAGCAGTCCAGGGGCGGGTGAAAAACTGTTTTTT. Translating it yields CASSPGAGEKLFF.